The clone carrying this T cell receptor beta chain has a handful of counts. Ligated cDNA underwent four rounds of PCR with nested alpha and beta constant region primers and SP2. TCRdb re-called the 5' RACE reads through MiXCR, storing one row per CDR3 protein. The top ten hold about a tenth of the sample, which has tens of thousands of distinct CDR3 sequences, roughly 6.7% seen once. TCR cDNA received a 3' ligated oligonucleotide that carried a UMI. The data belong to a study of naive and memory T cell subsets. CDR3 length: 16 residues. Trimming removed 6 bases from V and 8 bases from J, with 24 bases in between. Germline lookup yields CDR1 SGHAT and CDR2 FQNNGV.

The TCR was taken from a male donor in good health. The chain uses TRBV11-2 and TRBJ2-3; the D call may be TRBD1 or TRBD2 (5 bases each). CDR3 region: CASRFRRDLNAATQYF. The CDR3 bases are TGTGCCAGCAGATTCCGCCGGGACCTCAACGCAGCTACGCAGTATTTT. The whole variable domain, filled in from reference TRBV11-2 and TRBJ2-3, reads EAGVAQSPRYKIIEKRQSVAFWCNPISGHATLYWYQQILGQGPKLLIQFQNNGVVDDSQLPKDRFSAERLKGVDSTLKIQPAKLEDSAVYLCASRFRRDLNAATQYFGPGTRLTVL.